This T cell receptor beta chain was captured by sequencing in a study of CD8 T cells in ankylosing spondylitis. Quantitative molecular-barcoded 5'-RACE generated the TCR beta libraries. Via MiXCR, TCRdb re-called the 5' RACE reads, giving one row per CDR3 protein. The table records 390,000 or so distinct CDR3 sequences, about a fifth of them present only once. Details on this clonotype: Its antigen remains unidentified.

Study-level findings and limits: Seemingly distinctive of ankylosing spondylitis blood was a TCR beta motif formed by eight highly homologous variants. Clones tied to disease were said to be significantly enriched in matched ankylosing spondylitis synovial fluid. CD8+ disease-linked clones were present at relatively low frequencies in blood.

The ends lost 5 bases at V and 3 bases at J; junction bases unmatched: 7. Looked up from germline, CDR1 is MDHEN and CDR2 is SYDVKM. The length of the CDR3 is 17 residues. V usage is TRBV28 and J usage is TRBJ2-7; TRBD2 aligns across 16 bases. The sample consisted of blood, either unsorted or a sorted T cell fraction (not recorded which). The receptor was derived from a male donor with ankylosing spondylitis. The CDR3 protein is CASSLGLAGGFFYEQYF. CDR3 bases: TGTGCCAGCAGTCTGGGACTAGCGGGGGGGTTTTTCTACGAGCAGTACTTC.